The source of this T cell receptor beta chain is a study of T cells in Graves' hyperthyroidism and ophthalmopathy. This CDR3 is 12 amino acids long. V shed 5 bases and J shed 6 bases, with 11 bases lying between them. Overall study results and limits: It was a median roughly 6.5 months before onset that the model predicted ophthalmopathy.

In the case of this clonotype: Its antigen is not known.

Amplified TCR beta CDR3 regions derived from RNA transcripts. HTBI primers were employed in a first-round RT-PCR of the TCR CDR3. TCRdb passed the multiplex PCR reads through MiXCR, listing each CDR3 protein once. Among 300,000 to 350,000 distinct CDR3 sequences listed, over 15% were seen once. A lack of ophthalmopathy progression within 18 months defined stable Graves' hyperthyroidism. Fresh peripheral blood, 7.5 to 10 ml of it, supplied the PBMCs. Sequencing was carried out using blood. The origin of this receptor is a man aged 25-45 years with Graves' hyperthyroidism. V usage is TRBV12-3 or TRBV12-4 and J usage is TRBJ2-7, with D possibly being TRBD1 (6 bases). CDR3 DNA: TGTGCCAGCAGTAAGGACAGTTCCGAGCAGTACTTC. This gives the protein CASSKDSSEQYF.